Below, 6 T cell receptor beta chains from the same sample are listed, as sequenced in a study of STAT5B mutations in CD4+ large granular lymphocyte leukemia. TCRdb keeps only in-frame clones here, not all; method: immunoSEQ multiplex PCR. The table lists some 34,000 clones, more than 60% of them singletons. Material for sequencing was CD4+ T cells from blood buffy coats. The receptors were sampled from a human donor in good health.

The chain employs TRBV4-1 and TRBJ1-1; tentative D call: TRBD1 (6 bases). Germline CDR1 and CDR2: MGHRA and YSYEKL. V was cut by 3 bases and J by 1 base, with 15 bases left in between. CDR3 size: 16 residues. The CDR3 sequence: CASSQAGGPGNTEAFF. The CDR3 nucleotides are TGCGCCAGCAGCCAGGCCGGGGGGCCCGGGAACACTGAAGCTTTCTTT.

A few counts support this clone. CDR3 in amino acids: CASRPRPRGEKLFF. The DNA of the CDR3 is TGTGCCAGCAGGCCAAGGCCCCGGGGGGAAAAACTGTTTTTT. The chain couples TRBV2 to TRBJ1-4; D is perhaps TRBD1 (5 bases). Looked up from germline, CDR1 is SNHLY and CDR2 is FYNNEI. The CDR3 length is 14 residues. V was shortened by 6 bases and J by 8 bases, with 16 bases between the two germline ends.

The chain couples TRBV19 to TRBJ2-1; D not resolved. Trimming took 1 base from V and 0 from J, leaving 25 bases between them. Germline V gives CDR1 LNHDA, CDR2 SQIVND (reference sequence). The CDR3 covers 21 residues. CDR3 bases: TGTGCCAGTAGTATAGCCACTCCCGGGCAGGAATCCCTCAGCTCCTACAATGAGCAGTTCTTC. Residues: CASSIATPGQESLSSYNEQFF.

This clone appeared once. This chain joins TRBV6-5 and TRBJ1-2; D might be TRBD1 (5 bases). The CDR3 loop spans 15 amino acids. Germline CDR1 is MNHEY and CDR2 is SVGAGI. The V end was cut by 0 bases, the J end by 8 bases, with 16 bases between. CDR3 DNA sequence: TGTGCCAGCAGTTACTCGAGGGTTGGGGGGAACGGCTACACCTTC. This codes for CASSYSRVGGNGYTF.

The chain has TRBV6-1 and TRBJ2-1, with 8 bases lining up with TRBD2. CDR1 and CDR2 (germline): MNHNS, SASEGT. V was pared by 8 bases and J by 0 bases, with 6 bases of the junction left unmatched. This CDR3 comprises 15 residues. DNA of the CDR3: TGTGCCAGCTTAGCGGGGCTTAGCTCCTACAATGAGCAGTTCTTC. Protein product: CASLAGLSSYNEQFF.

The gene calls are TRBV6-4 and TRBJ1-1, with D tentatively TRBD1 (5 bases). The CDR3 totals 13 residues. V was cut by 6 bases and J by 5 bases, with 13 bases left in between. Germline V CDR1 and CDR2: MRHNA, SNTAGT. The CDR3 DNA reads as TGTGCCAGCAGGGGACTCGGAGAGACTGAAGCTTTCTTT. It is translated as CASRGLGETEAFF.